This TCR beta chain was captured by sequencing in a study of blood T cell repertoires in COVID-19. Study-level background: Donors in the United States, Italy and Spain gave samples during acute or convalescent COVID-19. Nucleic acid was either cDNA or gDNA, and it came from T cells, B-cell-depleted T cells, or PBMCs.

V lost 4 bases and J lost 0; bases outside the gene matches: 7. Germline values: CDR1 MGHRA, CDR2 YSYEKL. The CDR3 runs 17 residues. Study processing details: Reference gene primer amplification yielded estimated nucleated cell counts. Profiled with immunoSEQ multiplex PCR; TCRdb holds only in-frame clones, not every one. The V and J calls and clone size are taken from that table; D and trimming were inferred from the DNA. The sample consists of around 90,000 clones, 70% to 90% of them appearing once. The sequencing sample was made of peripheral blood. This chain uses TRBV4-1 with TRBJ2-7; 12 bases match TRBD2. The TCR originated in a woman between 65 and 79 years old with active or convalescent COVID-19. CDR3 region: CASSPGLAGSSSYEQYF. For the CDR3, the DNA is TGCGCCAGCAGCCCGGGACTAGCGGGTTCGAGCTCCTACGAGCAGTACTTC.